This T cell receptor (beta chain) was sequenced during a study of T cell responses to AZD1222 COVID-19 vaccine. Of note for this clone: Its target is not known.

Using immunoSEQ multiplex PCR, the repertoire was profiled, and TCRdb retains in-frame clones only, with some absent. The sample carries 200,000 or so clones, about 87% recorded once. Whole-study findings and limits: None of the repertoires were sampled until the peak T cell response had passed. At 160-218 and 743-854, vaccine-associated CD4 TCRs were dominant, and they spanned spike. White British donors predominated, females outnumbered males, and clonal diversity was possibly underestimated. Among those given AZD1222, only five or six were seropositive at baseline.

The CDR3 covers 19 residues. Germline V lookup: CDR1 LGHDT, CDR2 YNNKEL (reference sequence). V was clipped by 0 bases and J by 1 base; unmatched bases: 11. This material consisted of peripheral blood, taken on day 0 of AZD1222 vaccination. V and J are TRBV3-1 (or the pseudogene TRBV3-2) and TRBJ2-7, with TRBD2 matching over 11 bases. The TCR comes from an adult in good health. In DNA, the CDR3 is TGTGCCAGCAGCCAAGATTTAGCGGGAGGGCCGCGTAGGTCCTACGAGCAGTACTTC. Translation gives CASSQDLAGGPRRSYEQYF.